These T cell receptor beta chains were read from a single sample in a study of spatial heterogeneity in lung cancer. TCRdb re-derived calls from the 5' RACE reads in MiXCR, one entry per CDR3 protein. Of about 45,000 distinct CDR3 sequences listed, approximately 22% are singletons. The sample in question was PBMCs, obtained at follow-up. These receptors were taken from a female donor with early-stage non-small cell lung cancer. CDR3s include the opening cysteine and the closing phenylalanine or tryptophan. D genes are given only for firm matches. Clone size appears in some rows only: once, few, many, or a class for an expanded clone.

CDR3 protein: CASSLSDRFRDTEAFF; CDR3 DNA: TGTGCCAGCAGCTTAAGTGACAGGTTCAGGGACACTGAAGCTTTCTTT; D gene: -; V gene: TRBV7-9; J gene: TRBJ1-1; clone size: -
CDR3 protein: CSVGRHTLPTDTQYF; CDR3 DNA: TGCAGCGTTGGTCGACACACCCTTCCCACAGATACGCAGTATTTT; D gene: -; V gene: TRBV29-1; J gene: TRBJ2-3; clone size: -
CDR3 protein: CAWTRGNQPQHF; CDR3 DNA: TGTGCCTGGACAAGGGGCAATCAGCCCCAGCATTTT; D gene: -; V gene: TRBV30; J gene: TRBJ1-5; clone size: -
CDR3 protein: CASSEPSLPTGWNENSPLHF; CDR3 DNA: TGTGCCAGCAGCGAGCCCTCCCTGCCGACAGGGTGGAATGAGAATTCACCCCTCCACTTT; D gene: TRBD1; V gene: TRBV7-2; J gene: TRBJ1-6; clone size: -
CDR3 protein: CASSPNSGGGSGANVLTF; CDR3 DNA: TGTGCCAGCTCACCAAACTCAGGGGGCGGCTCTGGGGCCAACGTCCTGACTTTC; D gene: TRBD1; V gene: TRBV18; J gene: TRBJ2-6; clone size: few
CDR3 protein: CASSTTGSNEQFF; CDR3 DNA: TGTGCCAGCAGCACAACAGGGTCGAATGAGCAGTTCTTC; D gene: -; V gene: TRBV7-3; J gene: TRBJ2-1; clone size: once
CDR3 protein: CASSLRGHTGELFF; CDR3 DNA: TGCGCCAGCAGCTTGAGGGGGCACACCGGGGAGCTGTTTTTT; D gene: TRBD1; V gene: TRBV5-1; J gene: TRBJ2-2; clone size: few
CDR3 protein: CASSNTDTQYF; CDR3 DNA: TGTGCCAGCAGCAACACAGATACGCAGTATTTT; D gene: -; V gene: TRBV7-8; J gene: TRBJ2-3; clone size: few
CDR3 protein: CASSSSRRSYSPLHF; CDR3 DNA: TGTGCCAGCAGCTCTTCCCGCAGGTCCTATTCACCCCTCCACTTT; D gene: -; V gene: TRBV7-9; J gene: TRBJ1-6; clone size: many
CDR3 protein: CAISGRDRGRETQYF; CDR3 DNA: TGTGCCATCAGTGGCCGGGACAGGGGACGCGAGACCCAGTACTTC; D gene: TRBD1; V gene: TRBV10-3; J gene: TRBJ2-5; clone size: many